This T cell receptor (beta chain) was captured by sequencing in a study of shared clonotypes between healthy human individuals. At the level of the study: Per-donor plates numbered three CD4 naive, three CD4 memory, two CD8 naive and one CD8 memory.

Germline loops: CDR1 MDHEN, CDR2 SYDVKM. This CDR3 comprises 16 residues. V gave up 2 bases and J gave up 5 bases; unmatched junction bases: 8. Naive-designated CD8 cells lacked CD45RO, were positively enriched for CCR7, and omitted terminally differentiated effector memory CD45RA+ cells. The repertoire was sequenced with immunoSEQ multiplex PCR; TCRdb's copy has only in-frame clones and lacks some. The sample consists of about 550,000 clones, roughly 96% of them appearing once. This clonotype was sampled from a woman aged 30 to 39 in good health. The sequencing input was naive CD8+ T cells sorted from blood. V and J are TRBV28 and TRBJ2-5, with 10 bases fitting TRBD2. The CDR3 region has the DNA TGTGCCAGCAGTTTAGGGAGCGGGAGGGCCAAGGAGACCCAGTACTTC. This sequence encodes CASSLGSGRAKETQYF.